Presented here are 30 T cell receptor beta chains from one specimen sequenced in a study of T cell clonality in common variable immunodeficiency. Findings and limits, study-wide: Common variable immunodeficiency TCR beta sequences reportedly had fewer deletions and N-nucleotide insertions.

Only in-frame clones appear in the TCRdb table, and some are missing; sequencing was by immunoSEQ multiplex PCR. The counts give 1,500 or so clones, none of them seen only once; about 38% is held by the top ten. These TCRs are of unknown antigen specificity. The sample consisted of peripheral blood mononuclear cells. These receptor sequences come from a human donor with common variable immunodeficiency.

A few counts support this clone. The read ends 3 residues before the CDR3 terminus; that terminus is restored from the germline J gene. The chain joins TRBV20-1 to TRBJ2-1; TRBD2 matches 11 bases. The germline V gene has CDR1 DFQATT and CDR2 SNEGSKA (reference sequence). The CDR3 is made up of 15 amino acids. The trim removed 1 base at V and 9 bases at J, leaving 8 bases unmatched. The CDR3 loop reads CSARGGSGGAIEQFF. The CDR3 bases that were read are TGCAGTGCTAGAGGGGGTAGCGGGGGGGCCATTGAG.

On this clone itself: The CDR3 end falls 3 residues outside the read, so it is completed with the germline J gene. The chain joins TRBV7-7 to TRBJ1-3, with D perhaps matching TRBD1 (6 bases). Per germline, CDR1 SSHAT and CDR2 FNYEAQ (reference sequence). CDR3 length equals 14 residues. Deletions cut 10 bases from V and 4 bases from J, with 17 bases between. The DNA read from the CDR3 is TGTGCCAAGGACAGTGGTATAGAGGGAAACACC. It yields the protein CAKDSGIEGNT. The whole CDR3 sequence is CAKDSGIEGNTIYF.

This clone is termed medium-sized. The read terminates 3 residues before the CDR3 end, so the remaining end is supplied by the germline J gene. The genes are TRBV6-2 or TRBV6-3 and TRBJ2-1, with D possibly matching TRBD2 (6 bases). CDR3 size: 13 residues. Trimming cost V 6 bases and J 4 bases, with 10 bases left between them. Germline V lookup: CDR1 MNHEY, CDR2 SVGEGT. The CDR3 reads CASRQGLYNEQFF. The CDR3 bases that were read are TGTGCCAGCAGGCAGGGACTTTACAATGAG.

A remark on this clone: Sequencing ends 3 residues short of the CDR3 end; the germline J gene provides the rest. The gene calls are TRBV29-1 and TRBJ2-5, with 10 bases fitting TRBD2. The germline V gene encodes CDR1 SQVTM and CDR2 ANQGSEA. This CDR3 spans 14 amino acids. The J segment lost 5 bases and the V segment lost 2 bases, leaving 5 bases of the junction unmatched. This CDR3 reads CSVEKRGGRETQYF. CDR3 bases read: TGCAGCGTTGAAAAGCGGGGGGGCCGCGAGACC.

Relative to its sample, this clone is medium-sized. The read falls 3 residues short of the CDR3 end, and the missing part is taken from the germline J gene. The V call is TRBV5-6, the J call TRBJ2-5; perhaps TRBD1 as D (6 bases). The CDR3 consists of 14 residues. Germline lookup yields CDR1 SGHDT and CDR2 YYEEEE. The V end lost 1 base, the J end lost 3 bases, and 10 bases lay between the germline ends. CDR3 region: CASSLIQGKETQYF. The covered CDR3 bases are TGTGCCAGCAGCTTGATCCAGGGGAAAGAGACC.

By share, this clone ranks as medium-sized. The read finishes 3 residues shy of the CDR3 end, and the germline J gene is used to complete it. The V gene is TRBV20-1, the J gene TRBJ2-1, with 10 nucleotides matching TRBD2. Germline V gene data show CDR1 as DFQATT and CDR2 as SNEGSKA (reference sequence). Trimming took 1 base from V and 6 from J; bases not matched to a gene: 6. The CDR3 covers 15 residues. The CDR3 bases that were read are TGCAGTGCTAGAGTTCTAGCGGGGGTCCGCAATGAG. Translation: CSARVLAGVRNE. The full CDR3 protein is CSARVLAGVRNEQFF.

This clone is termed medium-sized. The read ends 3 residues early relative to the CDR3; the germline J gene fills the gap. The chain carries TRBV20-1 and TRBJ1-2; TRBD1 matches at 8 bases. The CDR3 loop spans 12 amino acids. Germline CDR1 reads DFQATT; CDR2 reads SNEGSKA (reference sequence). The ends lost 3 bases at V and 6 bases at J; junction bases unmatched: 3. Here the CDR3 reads CSARYRGDGYTF. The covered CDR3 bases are TGCAGTGCTAGGTACAGGGGGGATGGC.

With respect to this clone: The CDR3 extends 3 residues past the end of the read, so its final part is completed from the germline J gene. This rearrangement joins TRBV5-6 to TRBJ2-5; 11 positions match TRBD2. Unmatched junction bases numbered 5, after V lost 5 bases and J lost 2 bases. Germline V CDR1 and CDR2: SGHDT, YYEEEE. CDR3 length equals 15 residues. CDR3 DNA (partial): TGTGCCAGCAGGCCTAGCGGGGGGCTACAAGAGACC. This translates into CASRPSGGLQET. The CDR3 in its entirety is CASRPSGGLQETQYF.

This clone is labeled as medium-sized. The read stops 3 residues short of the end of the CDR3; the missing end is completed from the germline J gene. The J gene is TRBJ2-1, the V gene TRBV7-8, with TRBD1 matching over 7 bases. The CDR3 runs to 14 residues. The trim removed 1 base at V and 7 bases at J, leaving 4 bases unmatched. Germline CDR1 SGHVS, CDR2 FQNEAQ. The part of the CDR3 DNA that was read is TGTGCCAGCAGCTTAGGAGGCAGGGGGAATGAG. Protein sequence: CASSLGGRGNE. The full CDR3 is CASSLGGRGNEQFF.

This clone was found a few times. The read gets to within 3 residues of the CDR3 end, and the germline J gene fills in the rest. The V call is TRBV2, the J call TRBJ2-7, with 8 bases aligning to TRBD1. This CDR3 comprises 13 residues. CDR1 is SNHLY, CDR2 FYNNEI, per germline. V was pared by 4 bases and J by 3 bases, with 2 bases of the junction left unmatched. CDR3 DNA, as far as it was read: TGTGCCAGCAGTGCAGGGGGCTACTACGAG. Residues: CASSAGGYYE. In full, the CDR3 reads CASSAGGYYEQYF.

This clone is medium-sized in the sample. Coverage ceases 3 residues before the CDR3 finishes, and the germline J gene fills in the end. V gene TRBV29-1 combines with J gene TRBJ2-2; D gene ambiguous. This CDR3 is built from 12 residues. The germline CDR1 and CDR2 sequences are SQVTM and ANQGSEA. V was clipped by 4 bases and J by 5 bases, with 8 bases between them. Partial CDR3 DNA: TGCAGCGTTGTGGGCCAGACCGGGGAG. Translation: CSVVGQTGE. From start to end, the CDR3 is CSVVGQTGELFF.

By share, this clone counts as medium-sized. CDR3 in amino acids: CASSLKGTVHNEQFF. The DNA read from the CDR3 is TGTGCCAGCAGTTTAAAAGGGACAGTCCACAATGAG. The chain uses TRBV12-3 or TRBV12-4 and TRBJ2-1; 7 positions agree with TRBD1. The read halts 3 residues ahead of the CDR3 end, with the missing end drawn from the germline J gene. The junction had 6 bases not matched to a gene; V was cut back by 2 bases and J by 5 bases. CDR3 length: 15 amino acids.

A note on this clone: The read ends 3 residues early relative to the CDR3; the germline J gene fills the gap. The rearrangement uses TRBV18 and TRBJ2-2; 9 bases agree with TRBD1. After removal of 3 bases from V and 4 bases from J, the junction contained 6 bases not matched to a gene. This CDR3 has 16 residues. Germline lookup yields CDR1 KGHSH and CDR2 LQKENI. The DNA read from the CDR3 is TGTGCCAGCTCACCCCGACAGGGGGAAAGCACCGGGGAG. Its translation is CASSPRQGESTGE. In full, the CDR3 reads CASSPRQGESTGELFF.

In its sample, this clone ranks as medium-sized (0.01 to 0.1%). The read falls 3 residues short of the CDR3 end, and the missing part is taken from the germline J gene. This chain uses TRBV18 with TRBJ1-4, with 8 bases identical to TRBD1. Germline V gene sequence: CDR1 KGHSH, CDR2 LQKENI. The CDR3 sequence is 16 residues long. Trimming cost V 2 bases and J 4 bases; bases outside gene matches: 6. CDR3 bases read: TGTGCCAGCTCACCATCGGGGACAGGCCGTAATGAAAAA. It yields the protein CASSPSGTGRNEK. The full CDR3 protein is CASSPSGTGRNEKLFF.

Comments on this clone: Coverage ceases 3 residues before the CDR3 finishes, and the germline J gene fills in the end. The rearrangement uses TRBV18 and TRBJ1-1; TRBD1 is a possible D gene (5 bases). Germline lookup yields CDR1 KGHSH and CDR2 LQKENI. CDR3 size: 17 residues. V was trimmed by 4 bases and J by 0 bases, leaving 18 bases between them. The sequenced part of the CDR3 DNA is TGTGCCAGCTCACTCTCGGGACGGACTATCATGAACACTGAA. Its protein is CASSLSGRTIMNTE. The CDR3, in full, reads CASSLSGRTIMNTEAFF. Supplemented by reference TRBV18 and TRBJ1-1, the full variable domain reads NAGVMQNPRHLVRRRGQEARLRCSPMKGHSHVYWYRQLPEEGLKFMVYLQKENIIDESGMPKERFSAEFPKEGPSILRIQQVVRGDSAAYFCASSLSGRTIMNTEAFFGQGTRLTVV.

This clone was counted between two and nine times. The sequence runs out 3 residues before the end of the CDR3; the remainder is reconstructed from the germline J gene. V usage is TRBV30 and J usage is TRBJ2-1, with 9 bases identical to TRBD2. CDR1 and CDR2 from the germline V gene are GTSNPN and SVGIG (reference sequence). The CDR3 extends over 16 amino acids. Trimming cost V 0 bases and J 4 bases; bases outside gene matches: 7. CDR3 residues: CAWSVGGGASYNEQFF. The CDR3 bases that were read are TGTGCCTGGAGTGTCGGCGGGGGGGCCTCTTACAATGAG.

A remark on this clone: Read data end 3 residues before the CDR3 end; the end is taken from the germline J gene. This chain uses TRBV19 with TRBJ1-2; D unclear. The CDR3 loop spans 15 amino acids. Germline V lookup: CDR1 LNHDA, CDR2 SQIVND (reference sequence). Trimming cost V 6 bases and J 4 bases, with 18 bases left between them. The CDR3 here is CASSYTLGQLYGYTF. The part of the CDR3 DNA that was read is TGTGCCAGTAGCTATACACTGGGCCAACTCTATGGC.

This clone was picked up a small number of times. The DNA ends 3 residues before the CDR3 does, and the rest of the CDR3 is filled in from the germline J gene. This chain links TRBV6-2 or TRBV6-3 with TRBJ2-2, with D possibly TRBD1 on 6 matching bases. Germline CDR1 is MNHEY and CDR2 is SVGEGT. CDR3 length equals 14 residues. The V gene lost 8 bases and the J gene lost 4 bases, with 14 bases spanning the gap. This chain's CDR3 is CASRVGGSTGELFF. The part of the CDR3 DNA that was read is TGTGCCAGCCGGGTAGGGGGTTCCACCGGGGAG.

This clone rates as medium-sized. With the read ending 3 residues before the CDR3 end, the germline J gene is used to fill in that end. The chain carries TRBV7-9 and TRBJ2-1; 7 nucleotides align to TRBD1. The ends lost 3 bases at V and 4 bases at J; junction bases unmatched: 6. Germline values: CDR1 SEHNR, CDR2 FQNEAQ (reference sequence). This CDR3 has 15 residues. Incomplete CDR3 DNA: TGTGCCAGCAGCTTCCGACAGGGCAGTTACAATGAG. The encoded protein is CASSFRQGSYNE. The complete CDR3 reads CASSFRQGSYNEQFF. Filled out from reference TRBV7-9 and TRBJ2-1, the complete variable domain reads DTGVSQNPRHKITKRGQNVTFRCDPISEHNRLYWYRQTLGQGPEFLTYFQNEAQLEKSRLLSDRFSAERPKGSFSTLEIQRTEQGDSAMYLCASSFRQGSYNEQFFGPGTRLTVL.

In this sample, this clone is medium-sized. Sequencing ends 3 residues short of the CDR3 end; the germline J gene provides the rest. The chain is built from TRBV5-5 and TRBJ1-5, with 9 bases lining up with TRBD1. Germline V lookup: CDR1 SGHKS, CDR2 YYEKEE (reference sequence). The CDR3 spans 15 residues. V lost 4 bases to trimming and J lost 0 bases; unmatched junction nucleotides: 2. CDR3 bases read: TGTGCCAGCAGCCCGGACAGGGGTAGCAATCAGCCC. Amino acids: CASSPDRGSNQP. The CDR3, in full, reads CASSPDRGSNQPQHF.

CDR3 loop: CASSPPMLQGSNEQFF. The DNA read from the CDR3 is TGTGCCAGCTCACCACCGATGCTTCAGGGTTCCAATGAG. The V and J genes are TRBV18 and TRBJ2-1; D possibly corresponds to TRBD1 (5 bases). Sequencing ends 3 residues short of the CDR3 end; the germline J gene provides the rest. Germline-derived CDR1 and CDR2 are KGHSH and LQKENI. The germline V and J ends were trimmed by 0 bases and 6 bases, with 15 bases remaining between them. This CDR3 has 16 residues.

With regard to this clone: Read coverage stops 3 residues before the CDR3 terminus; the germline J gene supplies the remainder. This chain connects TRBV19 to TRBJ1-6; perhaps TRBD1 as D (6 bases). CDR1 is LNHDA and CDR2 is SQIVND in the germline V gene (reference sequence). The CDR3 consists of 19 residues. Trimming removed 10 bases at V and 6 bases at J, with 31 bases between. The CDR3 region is CATIGGGRRPFVLNSPLHF. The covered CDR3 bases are TGTGCCACCATAGGGGGGGGACGCCGCCCCTTCGTGCTTAATTCACCC.

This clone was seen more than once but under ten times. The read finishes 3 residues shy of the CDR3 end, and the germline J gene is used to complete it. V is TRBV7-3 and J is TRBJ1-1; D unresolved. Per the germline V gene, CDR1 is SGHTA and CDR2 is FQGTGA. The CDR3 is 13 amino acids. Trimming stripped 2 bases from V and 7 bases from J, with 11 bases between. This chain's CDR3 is CASSLSAGGEAFF. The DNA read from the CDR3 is TGTGCCAGCAGCTTATCCGCGGGCGGTGAA.

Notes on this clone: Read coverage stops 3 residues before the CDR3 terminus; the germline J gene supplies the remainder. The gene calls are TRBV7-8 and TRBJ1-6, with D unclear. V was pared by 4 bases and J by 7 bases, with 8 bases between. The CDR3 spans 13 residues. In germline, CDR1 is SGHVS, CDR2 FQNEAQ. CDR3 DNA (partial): TGTGCCAGCAGCTCGTCTCGGAATTCACCC. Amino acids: CASSSSRNSP. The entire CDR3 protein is CASSSSRNSPLHF. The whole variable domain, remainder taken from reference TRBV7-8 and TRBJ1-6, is GAGVSQSPRYKVAKRGQDVALRCDPISGHVSLFWYQQALGQGPEFLTYFQNEAQLDKSGLPSDRFFAERPEGSVSTLKIQRTQQEDSAVYLCASSSSRNSPLHFGNGTRLTVT.

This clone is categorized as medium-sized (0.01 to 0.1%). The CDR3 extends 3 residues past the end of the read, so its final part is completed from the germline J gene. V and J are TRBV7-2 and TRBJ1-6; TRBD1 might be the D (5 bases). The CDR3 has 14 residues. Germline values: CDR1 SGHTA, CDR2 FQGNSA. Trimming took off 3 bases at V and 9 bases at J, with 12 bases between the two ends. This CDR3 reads CASSLGQGTSPLHF. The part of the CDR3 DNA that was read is TGTGCCAGCAGCTTGGGGCAGGGTACTTCACCC.

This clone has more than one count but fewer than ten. Here the CDR3 reads CASSEARHEQFF. CDR3 DNA, as far as it was read: TGTGCCAGCAGTGAAGCGCGGCATGAG. V is TRBV6-1 and J is TRBJ2-1; D not certain. The read stops 3 residues short of the end of the CDR3; the missing end is completed from the germline J gene. V lost 0 bases to trimming and J lost 8 bases, with 5 bases between them. The length of the CDR3 is 12 residues. Germline V CDR1 and CDR2: MNHNS, SASEGT.

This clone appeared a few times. CDR3 DNA, as far as it was read: TGTGCCAGTAGACGACAGGGTTCACACGGGGAG. It translates to CASRRQGSHGE. The CDR3 as a whole reads CASRRQGSHGELFF. The chain carries TRBV19 and TRBJ2-2; 7 bases agree with TRBD1. The CDR3 end lies 3 residues beyond the end of the read and is filled in from the germline J gene. Germline V CDR1 and CDR2: LNHDA, SQIVND (reference sequence). Trimming cost V 6 bases and J 7 bases; bases outside gene matches: 8. The CDR3 contains 14 residues.

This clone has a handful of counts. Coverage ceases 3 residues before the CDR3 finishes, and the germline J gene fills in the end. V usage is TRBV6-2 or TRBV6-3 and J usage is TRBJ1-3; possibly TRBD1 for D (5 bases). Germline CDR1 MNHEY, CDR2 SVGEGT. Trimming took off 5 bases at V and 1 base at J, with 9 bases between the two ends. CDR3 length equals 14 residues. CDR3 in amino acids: CASSRTPSGNTIYF. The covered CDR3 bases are TGTGCCAGCAGTCGGACACCGTCTGGAAACACC.

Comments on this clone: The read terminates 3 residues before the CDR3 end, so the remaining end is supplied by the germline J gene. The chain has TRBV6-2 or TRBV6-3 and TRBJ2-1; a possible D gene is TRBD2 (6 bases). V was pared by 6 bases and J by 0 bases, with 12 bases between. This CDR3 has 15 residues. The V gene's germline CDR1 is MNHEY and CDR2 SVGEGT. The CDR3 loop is CASSQRGSSYNEQFF. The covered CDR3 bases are TGTGCCAGCAGCCAACGGGGGAGCTCCTACAATGAG.

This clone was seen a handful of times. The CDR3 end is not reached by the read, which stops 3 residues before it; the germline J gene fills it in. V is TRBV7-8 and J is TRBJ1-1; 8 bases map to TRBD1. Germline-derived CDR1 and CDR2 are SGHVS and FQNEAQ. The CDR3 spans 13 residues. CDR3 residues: CASSYSPDREAFF. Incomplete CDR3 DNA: TGTGCCAGCAGCTATTCCCCGGACAGGGAG.